Listed below are T cell receptor beta chains from one sample, sequenced in a study of glioma-infiltrating T cells. TCRdb reanalysed the multiplex PCR reads using MiXCR and keeps one entry per CDR3 protein. The table lists about 110,000 distinct CDR3 sequences, under 30% of them singletons. Sequencing used glioma tissue, nonneoplastic brain tissue, or PBMCs (not recorded which). Receptors originate from a human donor with low-grade glioma or glioblastoma, undergoing nonglioma brain surgery, or in good health (not recorded which). CDR3s include the opening cysteine and the closing phenylalanine or tryptophan. Fields, in order: clone size, J gene, V gene, D gene, CDR3 DNA, CDR3 protein. D genes are given only for firm matches. Not all rows give a size; the values are once, few, many and, for expanded clones, a class.

clone size: -
J gene: TRBJ2-3
V gene: TRBV6-2/TRBV6-3
D gene: TRBD2
CDR3 DNA: TGTGCCAGCAGTTACCCCGCGGGGGGGCGGGGTGAGCAGTATTTT
CDR3 protein: CASSYPAGGRGEQYF

clone size: -
J gene: TRBJ1-1
V gene: TRBV18
D gene: -
CDR3 DNA: TGTGCCAGCTCACCTACGGGCACTGAAGCTTTCTTT
CDR3 protein: CASSPTGTEAFF

clone size: many
J gene: TRBJ2-1
V gene: TRBV6-1
D gene: -
CDR3 DNA: TGTGCCAGCAGTAACAATGAGCAGTTCTTC
CDR3 protein: CASSNNEQFF

clone size: many
J gene: TRBJ1-6
V gene: TRBV27
D gene: -
CDR3 DNA: TGTGCCAGCAGTTTATACGGGCTGTTTGACTCTTCAAGCTCACCCCTCCACTTT
CDR3 protein: CASSLYGLFDSSSSPLHF

clone size: many
J gene: TRBJ1-1
V gene: TRBV20-1
D gene: -
CDR3 DNA: TGCAGTGCTAGAGGAGGTCCCCACACTGAAGCTTTCTTT
CDR3 protein: CSARGGPHTEAFF

clone size: -
J gene: TRBJ2-7
V gene: TRBV7-9
D gene: -
CDR3 DNA: TGTGCCAGCAGCTTAGGGGAACTCGGATACGAGCAGTACTTC
CDR3 protein: CASSLGELGYEQYF

clone size: many
J gene: TRBJ1-5
V gene: TRBV5-6
D gene: -
CDR3 DNA: TGTGCCAGCACCCTTTGGGGGGAGCCTGACAATCAGCCCCAGCATTTT
CDR3 protein: CASTLWGEPDNQPQHF

clone size: once
J gene: TRBJ1-2
V gene: TRBV20-1
D gene: -
CDR3 DNA: TGCAGTGCCCCTCGCCGACGGGGAAAGGGCTGCTACACCTTC
CDR3 protein: CSAPRRRGKGCYTF

clone size: many
J gene: TRBJ2-7
V gene: TRBV6-1
D gene: TRBD2
CDR3 DNA: TGTGCCAGCAGTTTCCTTCTAGCGGGGGGTTCCTACGAGCAGTACTTC
CDR3 protein: CASSFLLAGGSYEQYF

clone size: many
J gene: TRBJ2-3
V gene: TRBV6-1
D gene: -
CDR3 DNA: TGTGCCAGCAGTAGTTTGGGCCCAGATACGCAGTATTTT
CDR3 protein: CASSSLGPDTQYF

clone size: -
J gene: TRBJ1-6
V gene: TRBV12-3/TRBV12-4
D gene: -
CDR3 DNA: TGTGCCAGCACGGGGCAACAGGGAATTTCACCCCTCCACTTT
CDR3 protein: CASTGQQGISPLHF

clone size: many
J gene: TRBJ2-5
V gene: TRBV29-1
D gene: -
CDR3 DNA: TGCAGCGTGGCTAGGGTCCAAGAGACCCAGTACTTC
CDR3 protein: CSVARVQETQYF

clone size: few
J gene: TRBJ2-5
V gene: TRBV7-9
D gene: TRBD1
CDR3 DNA: TGTGCCAGCAGCTTAGCCTCAGGGGGCCAAGAGACCCAGTACTTC
CDR3 protein: CASSLASGGQETQYF

clone size: many
J gene: TRBJ1-6
V gene: TRBV4-2
D gene: TRBD1
CDR3 DNA: TGTGCCAGCAGCCAACGGGACAGGGTGAATTCACCCCTCCACTTT
CDR3 protein: CASSQRDRVNSPLHF

clone size: many
J gene: TRBJ1-4
V gene: TRBV18
D gene: -
CDR3 DNA: TGTGCCAGCTCACCAAACCAGAATAATGAAAAACTGTTTTTT
CDR3 protein: CASSPNQNNEKLFF

clone size: -
J gene: TRBJ1-1
V gene: TRBV6-2/TRBV6-3
D gene: -
CDR3 DNA: TGTGCCAGCACACGCCTTGCAGGCCCGGAAGCTTTCTTT
CDR3 protein: CASTRLAGPEAFF

clone size: -
J gene: TRBJ2-1
V gene: TRBV6-1
D gene: TRBD1
CDR3 DNA: TGTTCCAGAGCAGGGGGCCAGTTTGATGAGCAGTCCTTC
CDR3 protein: CSRAGGQFDEQSF

clone size: many
J gene: TRBJ1-1
V gene: TRBV6-2/TRBV6-3
D gene: -
CDR3 DNA: TGTGCCAGCAGTGTGAGGACCTCAAGACGTCCTGAAGCTTTCTTT
CDR3 protein: CASSVRTSRRPEAFF

clone size: many
J gene: TRBJ2-7
V gene: TRBV29-1
D gene: -
CDR3 DNA: TGCAGCGTTGAAGAAACGGACACCTACGAGCAGTACTTC
CDR3 protein: CSVEETDTYEQYF

clone size: -
J gene: TRBJ1-5
V gene: TRBV15
D gene: -
CDR3 DNA: TGTGCCACCATCAGGGAATTCCCGCCCCAGCATTTC
CDR3 protein: CATIREFPPQHF

clone size: -
J gene: TRBJ2-3
V gene: TRBV28
D gene: TRBD2
CDR3 DNA: TGTGCCACACGGATTAGCGGGAGGGCGAGCACAGATACGCAGTATTTT
CDR3 protein: CATRISGRASTDTQYF